Below, 7 T cell receptor beta chains from the same sample are listed, as sequenced in a study of T-cell reconstitution after alpha-beta-depleted transplantation in children. A TCRbeta library incorporating unique molecular identifiers was prepared. In TCRdb, the PCR reads were re-called with MiXCR into one record per CDR3 protein. This table holds roughly 310,000 distinct CDR3 sequences, approximately 20% found once. The starting material was PBMCs, mostly from graft donor cells, obtained 180 days after TCRalphabeta/CD19-depleted stem cell transplant. The receptors were sampled from a male patient younger than 18 who had a stem cell transplant for acute lymphoblastic leukemia, so the T cells may come from the graft donor.

The chain joins TRBV19 to TRBJ1-6; D call uncertain. The CDR3 runs 16 residues. Trimming took off 3 bases at V and 2 bases at J, with 11 bases between the two ends. Germline V CDR1 and CDR2: LNHDA, SQIVND (reference sequence). As DNA, the CDR3 is TGTGCCAGTAGTATGGGGAGAGTGACCTATAATTCACCCCTCCACTTT. Encoded protein: CASSMGRVTYNSPLHF.

The V call is TRBV2, the J call TRBJ1-2, with D unresolved. Trimming took off 8 bases at V and 3 bases at J, with 7 bases between the two ends. This CDR3 spans 11 amino acids. Germline CDR1 reads SNHLY; CDR2 reads FYNNEI. The CDR3 reads CASGADYGYTF. CDR3 DNA: TGTGCCAGCGGAGCGGACTATGGCTACACCTTC.

This clonotype was seen a few times. The chain joins TRBV12-3 or TRBV12-4 to TRBJ2-5; no reliable D call. There are 15 residues in the CDR3. V lost 1 base and J lost 0, with 9 bases in between. The CDR3 loop reads CASSLERGYQETQYF. CDR3 nucleotides: TGTGCCAGCAGTTTAGAGCGTGGGTACCAAGAGACCCAGTACTTC.

CDR3 nucleotide sequence: TGTGCCAGCAGCCAGCACTACGAGCAGTACTTC. Amino acids: CASSQHYEQYF. V usage is TRBV14 and J usage is TRBJ2-7; D is uncertain. This CDR3 region has 11 residues. Between the trimmed V and J ends, which lost 3 bases and 3 bases, there was a span of 3 bases. CDR1 SGHDN and CDR2 FVKESK come from the germline V gene.

This clonotype was seen a few times. This chain connects TRBV11-1 to TRBJ2-4, with D perhaps matching TRBD1 or TRBD2 (6 bases each). V lost 3 bases and J 0 bases, leaving 12 bases between the germline ends. Germline loops: CDR1 SGHAT, CDR2 FQDESV (reference sequence). The CDR3 totals 16 residues. CDR3 in DNA: TGTGCCAGCAGCTTCCAGGGGACTTTAGCCAAAAACATTCAGTACTTC. Translation gives CASSFQGTLAKNIQYF.

This clonotype was seen a handful of times. J is TRBJ2-1 and V is TRBV5-1; D may be TRBD2 (5 bases). The length of the CDR3 is 17 residues. V lost 0 bases to trimming and J lost 0 bases, with 13 bases between them. Germline-derived CDR1 and CDR2 are SGHRS and YFSETQ. The CDR3 nucleotides read TGCGCCAGCAGCTTGGGGGGTACGGGGTTCTCCTACAATGAGCAGTTCTTC. Residues: CASSLGGTGFSYNEQFF.

This chain joins TRBV5-1 and TRBJ1-4, with D tentatively TRBD1 (6 bases). This CDR3 contains 14 residues. Germline V gene sequence: CDR1 SGHRS, CDR2 YFSETQ. V lost 2 bases to trimming and J lost 8 bases, with 13 bases between them. CDR3 sequence reads: CASSFQGTSEKLFF. CDR3 nucleotide sequence: TGCGCCAGCAGCTTCCAGGGGACGTCGGAAAAACTGTTTTTT.